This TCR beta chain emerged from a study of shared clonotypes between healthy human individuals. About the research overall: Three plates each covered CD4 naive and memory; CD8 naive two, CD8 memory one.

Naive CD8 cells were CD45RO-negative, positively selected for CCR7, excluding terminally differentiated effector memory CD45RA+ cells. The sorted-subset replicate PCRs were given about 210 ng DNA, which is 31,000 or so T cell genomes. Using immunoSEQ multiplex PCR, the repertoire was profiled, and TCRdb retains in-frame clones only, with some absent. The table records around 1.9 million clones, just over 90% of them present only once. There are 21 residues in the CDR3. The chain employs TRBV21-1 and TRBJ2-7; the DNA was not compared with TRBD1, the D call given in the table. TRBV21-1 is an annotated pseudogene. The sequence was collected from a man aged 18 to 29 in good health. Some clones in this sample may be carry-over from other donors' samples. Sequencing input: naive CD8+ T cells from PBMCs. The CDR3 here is CASSKAHREPIPGRRTYEQYF. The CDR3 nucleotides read TGTGCCAGCAGCAAAGCGCACAGGGAACCTATTCCCGGACGGAGAACCTACGAGCAGTACTTC.